This T cell receptor (beta chain) was recorded in a study of brain metastases from non-small cell lung cancer. Study outcomes and limitations: Fewer infiltrating T cells were found in brain metastases than primaries. T-cell clones appeared expanded in around 60% of brain metastases relative to matched primary tumors.

The V and J ends lost 4 bases and 2 bases respectively, with 7 bases between them. Germline V gene lookup returns CDR1 SGHTA and CDR2 FQGTGA. The CDR3 spans 13 residues. Remarks on this clone: Its antigen is unidentified.

Clones were read by immunoSEQ multiplex PCR, and TCRdb kept only the in-frame ones, dropping some. The sample contains 2,000 to 2,500 clones, approximately 80% of which appear only once. The sequenced sample was primary lung tumor tissue. This clonotype originated in a donor aged 40 or older with non-small cell lung cancer. This chain connects TRBV7-3 to TRBJ2-3; D gene ambiguous. In DNA form, the CDR3 reads TGTGCCAGCAGCTCCAGGAACACAGATACGCAGTATTTT. Encoded protein: CASSSRNTDTQYF.